What follows describes a single T cell receptor (beta chain). The antigen is unknown. As to treatment: oral pan-JAK inhibitor, 5-10 mg twice daily. The source of the sample is a study of CD8+ T cells in alopecia areata. Turning to the study itself: Treated patients swallowed 5 to 10 mg of oral tofacitinib twice daily. General study points: Researchers reported that TCR sharing among patients proved less clear than in mice, possibly HLA-linked. While tofacitinib was given, many expanded lesional clones persisted in scalp and blood. Scalp repertoires also include resident alphabeta T cells from normal skin.

RNA extraction and reverse transcription yielded cDNA as sequencing template. Here immunoSEQ multiplex PCR was the method, and the copy in TCRdb shows in-frame clones only, minus some. The sample records around 290,000 clones, roughly 64% being singletons. The source of this sequence is a human donor with alopecia areata. Specimen: CD4+ T cells sorted from blood, collected at week 24, from a patient treated with tofacitinib.

The chain's CDR3 is CASGLVLGASADIQYF. CDR3 DNA sequence: TGTGCTAGTGGTTTGGTCCTGGGGGCCAGCGCGGACATTCAGTACTTC. J is TRBJ2-4 and V is TRBV12-5, with D possibly TRBD1 on 6 matching bases. Germline CDR1 is LGHNT and CDR2 is FRNRAP. The CDR3 is 16 residues long. With 0 bases removed from V and 8 bases from J, the gap between germline ends came to 17 bases.